Listed below are T cell receptor beta chains from one sample, sequenced in a study of blood T cell repertoires in COVID-19. The method was immunoSEQ multiplex PCR; TCRdb's version includes in-frame clones alone and lacks a portion of them. The sample carries roughly 100,000 clones, about 88% recorded once. The specimen sequenced was peripheral blood. The source of these receptors is a human donor in a cohort sampled during active COVID-19. The CDR3 runs from the conserved cysteine through the conserved F or W.

>TRBV19
CASSRGELAGDEQYF
>TRBV28
CASSLNLDRANYEQYF
>TRBV18
CASSPPGQGYEKLFF
>TRBV11-3
CASSLGGSSYNEQFF
>TRBV4-1
CASSQDRHGGSEQYF
>TRBV2
CASSEVQGFTEKLFF
>TRBV28
CASSYYYGRGQYNEQFF
>TRBV10-2
CASSEGGSVYEQYF
>TRBV24-1
CATSDLKGVGGYTF
>TRBV5-4
CASSFRFQGAMGYTF
>TRBV10-3
CAISGTASASNTEAFF
>TRBV7-3
CASSSRNTEAFF
>TRBV4-1
CASSQGTGIETPGANVLTF
>TRBV15
CATSRDPLAGTDTQYF
>TRBV5-1
CASSAQGAQGNTIYF
>TRBV30
CAYTQGQGVNTIYF
>TRBV10-2
CASSDSVQPQHF
>TRBV19
CASSIPGIAGVETQYF
>TRBV6-5
CASNSPGAETQYF
>TRBV4-1
CASSPVAGDEKLFF
>TRBV3-1/TRBV3-2
CASSHEQGVAGYTF
>TRBV3-1/TRBV3-2
CASSQDSVRQPQHF
>TRBV7-3
CASSLTAGYSYEQYF
>TRBV19
CASSIKAGADTQYF
>TRBV5-5
CASSSWGEGIAGVKEETQYF
>TRBV4-1
CASSRSEGTGYEQYF
>TRBV9
CASSVGDSQETQYF
>TRBV7-2
CASSLGGAAAGYTGELFF
>TRBV28
CASSLPGQGVGNTQYF
>TRBV5-8
CASSRGQVQETQYF
>TRBV4-1
CASSRTDRDSYNEQFF
>TRBV15
CATSRVSSGVSEQYF